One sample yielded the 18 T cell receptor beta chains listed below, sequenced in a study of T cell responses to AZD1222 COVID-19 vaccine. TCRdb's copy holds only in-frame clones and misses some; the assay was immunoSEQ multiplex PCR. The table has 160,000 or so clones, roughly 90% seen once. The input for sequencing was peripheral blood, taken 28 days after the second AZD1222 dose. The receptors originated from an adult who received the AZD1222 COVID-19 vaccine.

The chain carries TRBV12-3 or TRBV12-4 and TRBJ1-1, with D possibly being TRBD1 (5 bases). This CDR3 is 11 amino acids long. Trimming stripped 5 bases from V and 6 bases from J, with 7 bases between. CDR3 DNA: TGTGCCAGCAGTAGGGGAGCTGAAGCTTTCTTT. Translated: CASSRGAEAFF.

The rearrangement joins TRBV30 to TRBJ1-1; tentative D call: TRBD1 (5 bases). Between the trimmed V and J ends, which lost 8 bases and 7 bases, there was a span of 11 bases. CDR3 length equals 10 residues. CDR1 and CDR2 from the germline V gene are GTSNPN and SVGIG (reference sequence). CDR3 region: CAGGRGEAFF. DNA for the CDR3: TGTGCCGGGGGTCGGGGTGAAGCTTTCTTT.

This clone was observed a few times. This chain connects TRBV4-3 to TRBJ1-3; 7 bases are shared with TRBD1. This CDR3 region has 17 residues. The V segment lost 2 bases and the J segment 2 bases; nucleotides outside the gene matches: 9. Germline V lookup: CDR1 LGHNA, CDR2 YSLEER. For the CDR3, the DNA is TGCGCCAGCAGCCAATCTCGGACAGGAGGACCTGGAAACACCATATATTTT. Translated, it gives CASSQSRTGGPGNTIYF.

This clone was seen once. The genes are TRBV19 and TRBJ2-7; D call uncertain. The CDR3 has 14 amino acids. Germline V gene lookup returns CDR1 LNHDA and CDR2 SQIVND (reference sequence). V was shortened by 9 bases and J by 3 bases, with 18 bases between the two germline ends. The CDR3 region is CASSTDHRIYEQYF. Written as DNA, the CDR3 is TGTGCCAGCTCCACGGACCACCGGATCTACGAGCAGTACTTC.

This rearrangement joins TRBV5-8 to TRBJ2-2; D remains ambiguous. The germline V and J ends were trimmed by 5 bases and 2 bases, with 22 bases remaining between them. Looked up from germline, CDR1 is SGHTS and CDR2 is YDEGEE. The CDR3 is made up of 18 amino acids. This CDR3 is CASRPGVASSTNTGELFF. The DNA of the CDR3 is TGTGCCAGCAGACCCGGCGTGGCATCCTCAACCAACACCGGGGAGCTGTTTTTT.

CDR3 DNA: TGTGCCAGCAGTTCCGGACAGACTAAAGCTTTCTTT. This encodes CASSSGQTKAFF. This chain joins TRBV6-5 and TRBJ1-1; a possible D gene is TRBD1 (6 bases). The germline V gene has CDR1 MNHEY and CDR2 SVGAGI. CDR3 length: 12 amino acids. V dropped 4 bases and J dropped 9 bases, with 12 bases sitting between them.

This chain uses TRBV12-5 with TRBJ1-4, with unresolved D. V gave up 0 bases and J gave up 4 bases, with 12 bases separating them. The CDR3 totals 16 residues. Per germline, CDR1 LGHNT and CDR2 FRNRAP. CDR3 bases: TGTGCTAGTGGTTTGGTAGATAGACACATTAATGAAAAACTGTTTTTT. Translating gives CASGLVDRHINEKLFF.

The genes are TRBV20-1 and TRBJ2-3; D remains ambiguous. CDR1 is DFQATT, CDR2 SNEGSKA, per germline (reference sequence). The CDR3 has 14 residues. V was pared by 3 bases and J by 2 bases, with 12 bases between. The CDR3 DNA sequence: TGCAGTGCTAGTCGCAGGACCTCCACAGATACGCAGTATTTT. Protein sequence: CSASRRTSTDTQYF.

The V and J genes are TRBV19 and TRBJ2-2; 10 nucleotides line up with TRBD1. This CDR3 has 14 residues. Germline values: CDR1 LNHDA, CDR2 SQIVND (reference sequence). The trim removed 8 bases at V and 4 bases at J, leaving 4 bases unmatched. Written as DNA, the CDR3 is TGTGCCAGTCGGGACAGGGGTGTCACCGGGGAGCTGTTTTTT. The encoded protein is CASRDRGVTGELFF. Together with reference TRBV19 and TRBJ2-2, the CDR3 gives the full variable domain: DGGITQSPKYLFRKEGQNVTLSCEQNLNHDAMYWYRQDPGQGLRLIYYSQIVNDFQKGDIAEGYSVSREKKESFPLTVTSAQKNPTAFYLCASRDRGVTGELFFGEGSRLTVL.

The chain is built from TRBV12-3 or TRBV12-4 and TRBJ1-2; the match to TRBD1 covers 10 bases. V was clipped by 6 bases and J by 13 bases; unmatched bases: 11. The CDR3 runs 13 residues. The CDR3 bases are TGTGCCAGCAGGTATCTGGGACAGGGGCCGTTCACCTTC. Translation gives CASRYLGQGPFTF.

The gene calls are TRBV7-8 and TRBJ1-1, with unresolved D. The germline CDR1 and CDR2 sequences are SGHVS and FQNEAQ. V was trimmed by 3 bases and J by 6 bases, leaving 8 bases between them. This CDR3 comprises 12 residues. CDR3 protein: CASSFTSSEAFF. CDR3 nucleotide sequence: TGTGCCAGCAGCTTCACTTCTTCTGAAGCTTTCTTT.

The CDR3 reads CASSQQFNSPLHF. The CDR3 DNA is TGTGCCAGCAGCCAACAGTTTAATTCACCCCTCCACTTT. This chain uses TRBV3-1 (or the pseudogene TRBV3-2) with TRBJ1-6; D unclear. The CDR3 spans 13 residues. Trimming removed 2 bases at V and 6 bases at J, with 5 bases between. Germline CDR1 LGHDT, CDR2 YNNKEL (reference sequence).

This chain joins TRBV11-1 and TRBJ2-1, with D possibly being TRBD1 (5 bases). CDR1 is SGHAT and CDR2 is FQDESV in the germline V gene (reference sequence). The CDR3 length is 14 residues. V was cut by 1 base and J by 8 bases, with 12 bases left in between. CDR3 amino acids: CASSLGSGFDEQFF. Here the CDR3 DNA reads TGTGCCAGCAGCTTAGGGTCAGGGTTCGATGAGCAGTTCTTC.

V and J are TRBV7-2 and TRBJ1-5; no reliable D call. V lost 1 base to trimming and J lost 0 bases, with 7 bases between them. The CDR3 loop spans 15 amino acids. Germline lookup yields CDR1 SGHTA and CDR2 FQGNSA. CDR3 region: CASSLGVISNQPQHF. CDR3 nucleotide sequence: TGTGCCAGCAGCTTAGGAGTCATTAGCAATCAGCCCCAGCATTTT.

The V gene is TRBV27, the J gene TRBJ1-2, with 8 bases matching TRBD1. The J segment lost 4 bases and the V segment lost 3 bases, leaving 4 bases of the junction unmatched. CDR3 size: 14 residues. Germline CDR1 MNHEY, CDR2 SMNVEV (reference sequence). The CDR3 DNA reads TGTGCCAGCAGTTTTCATCAGGGGGCCTATGGCTACACCTTC. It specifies CASSFHQGAYGYTF.

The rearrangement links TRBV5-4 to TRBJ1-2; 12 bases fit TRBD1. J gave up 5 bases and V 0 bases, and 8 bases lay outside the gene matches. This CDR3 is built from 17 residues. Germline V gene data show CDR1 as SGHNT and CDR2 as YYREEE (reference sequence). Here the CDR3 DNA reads TGTGCCAGCAGCTTGGGACGGGACAGGGGGCCCGAGTATGGCTACACCTTC. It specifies CASSLGRDRGPEYGYTF.

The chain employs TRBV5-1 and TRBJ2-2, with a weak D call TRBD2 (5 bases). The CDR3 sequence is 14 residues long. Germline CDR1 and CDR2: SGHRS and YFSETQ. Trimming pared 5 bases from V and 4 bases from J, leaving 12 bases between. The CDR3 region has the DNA TGCGCCAGCAGTCCAGACACTAGCACCGGGGAGCTGTTTTTT. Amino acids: CASSPDTSTGELFF.

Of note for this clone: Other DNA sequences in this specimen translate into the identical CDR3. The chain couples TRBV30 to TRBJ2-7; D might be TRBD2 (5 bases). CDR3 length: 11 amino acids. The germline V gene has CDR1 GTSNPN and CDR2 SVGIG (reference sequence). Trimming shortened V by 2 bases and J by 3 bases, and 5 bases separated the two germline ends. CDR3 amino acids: CAWSRGYEQYF. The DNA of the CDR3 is TGTGCCTGGAGTCGGGGCTACGAGCAGTACTTC. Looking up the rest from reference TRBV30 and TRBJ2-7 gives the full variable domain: SQTIHQWPATLVQPVGSPLSLECTVEGTSNPNLYWYRQAAGRGLQLLFYSVGIGQISSEVPQNLSASRPQDRQFILSSKKLLLSDSGFYLCAWSRGYEQYFGPGTRLTVT.